What follows are 7 T cell receptor beta chains derived from one specimen sequenced in a study of blood T cells in healthy people across ages. PCR was performed a second time for about 6 to 12 cycles using a sample-barcoded 5' primer and a J-beta primer mix. MiXCR, run by TCRdb on the 5' RACE reads, gives a single entry per CDR3 protein. The sample includes over a million distinct CDR3 sequences, approximately 39% of them seen just once. The sequencing sample was made of blood. The receptors here all came from a woman between 18 and 29 years old in good health.

V and J are TRBV12-3 or TRBV12-4 and TRBJ1-2, with 10 bases that match TRBD1. Trimming at V came to 5 bases and at J to 0 bases, leaving 9 bases not matched to a gene. The CDR3 loop spans 17 amino acids. The CDR3 is CASSPRDRGSPNYGYTF. The CDR3 bases are TGTGCCAGCAGTCCTCGGGACAGGGGCTCCCCTAACTATGGCTACACCTTC.

This clonotype was detected a few times. The chain joins TRBV20-1 to TRBJ1-2; no clear D gene. Trimming pared 5 bases from V and 2 bases from J, leaving 12 bases between. CDR3 length: 13 residues. The germline gives CDR1 DFQATT, CDR2 SNEGSKA (reference sequence). The CDR3 bases are TGCAGTGCTTGGGGTAGTCGAAACTATGGCTACACCTTC. Its protein product is CSAWGSRNYGYTF.

There are many counts of this clonotype. V gene TRBV12-3 or TRBV12-4 combines with J gene TRBJ1-2; 7 bases map to TRBD1. The CDR3 spans 14 residues. Trimming at V came to 2 bases and at J to 4 bases, leaving 4 bases not matched to a gene. CDR3 sequence reads: CASSLRQGLYGYTF. The CDR3 DNA reads as TGTGCCAGCAGTTTACGACAGGGTCTCTATGGCTACACCTTC.

The gene calls are TRBV6-1 and TRBJ2-3, with 9 bases that match TRBD1. This CDR3 contains 16 residues. The trim removed 5 bases at V and 2 bases at J, leaving 8 bases unmatched. From germline, CDR1 is MNHNS and CDR2 SASEGT. The DNA of the CDR3 is TGTGCCAGCAGTCCCCGCGGACAGGGGTCCACAGATACGCAGTATTTT. The encoded protein is CASSPRGQGSTDTQYF.

This clonotype was observed a handful of times. The V call is TRBV27, the J call TRBJ2-7; D gene unclear. From germline, CDR1 is MNHEY and CDR2 SMNVEV (reference sequence). The length of the CDR3 is 13 residues. Trimming cost V 2 bases and J 2 bases, with 7 bases left between them. The DNA for the CDR3 is TGTGCCAGCAGTTTACAAGCCCCCTACGAGCAGTACTTC. Translated, it gives CASSLQAPYEQYF.

The rearrangement uses TRBV4-3 and TRBJ2-1, with D tentatively TRBD1 or TRBD2 (6 bases each). CDR3 length equals 18 residues. Deletions cut 2 bases from V and 0 bases from J, with 17 bases between. In germline, CDR1 is LGHNA, CDR2 YSLEER. The CDR3 protein is CASSQPTRGASSYNEQFF. The CDR3, as DNA: TGCGCCAGCAGCCAACCAACTAGGGGGGCCAGCTCCTACAATGAGCAGTTCTTC.

This chain links TRBV11-2 with TRBJ2-5, with D perhaps being TRBD1 or TRBD2 (5 bases each). The CDR3 spans 15 residues. Per germline, CDR1 SGHAT and CDR2 FQNNGV. The V and J ends lost 3 bases and 11 bases respectively, with 22 bases between them. The chain's CDR3 is CASSLAGSRGHEQYF. In DNA form, the CDR3 reads TGTGCCAGCAGCTTGGCAGGGAGCCGGGGCCATGAGCAGTACTTC.